The clone carrying this T cell receptor (beta chain) showed up just a few times. Its antigen is unknown. After extraction with the RNeasy kit, roughly 0.45 to 1 ug of the RNA was reverse transcribed using random hexamers. Multiplex PCR with immunoSEQ amplified the TCR beta CDR3 across 54 Vbeta and 13 Jbeta. TCRdb re-called the immunoSEQ multiplex PCR reads through MiXCR, storing one row per CDR3 protein. The sample yields under 95,000 distinct CDR3 sequences, roughly 94% seen once. CDR1 DFQATT and CDR2 SNEGSKA come from the germline V gene (reference sequence). The V end was cut by 6 bases, the J end by 11 bases, with 17 bases between. This CDR3 has 11 residues. This entry is derived from a study of CD8 T cells in Susac syndrome. Study-wide context: The sequenced Susac syndrome patients included six who had clinically active disease and eight who were in remission.

The study, taken as a whole, reports: The authors acknowledged that the study's TCR sequencing and HLA analysis involved relatively few individuals.

The chain employs TRBV20-1 and TRBJ2-7, with D tentatively TRBD1 or TRBD2 (5 bases each). This TCR was recovered from a human donor with Susac syndrome. Sequenced input: CD4+ T cells from PBMCs. The DNA for the CDR3 is TGCAGTGCGTTTGAGGGGATCGTTAAGTACTTC. Protein product: CSAFEGIVKYF.